These T cell receptor beta chains were read from a single sample in a study of OX40 agonist ivuxolimab in advanced cancers. Generated by immunoSEQ multiplex PCR, the TCRdb table keeps only in-frame clones and is missing some. The data contain about 140,000 clones, approximately 90% of them singletons. Sequenced here: CD4+ or CD8+ T cells sorted from blood, sampled in a trial of the OX40 agonist ivuxolimab. Source of these receptors: an adult with an advanced solid tumor such as melanoma, head and neck, liver or kidney cancer. The CDR3 runs from the conserved cysteine through the conserved F or W. The order of the fields is clone size, V gene, D gene, J gene, CDR3 DNA, CDR3 protein. The D gene is left open where the match is weak. A clone size is listed for some rows: how often the clone was seen (once, few, many), or a class if it is expanded.

clone size: -
V gene: TRBV19
D gene: TRBD1
J gene: TRBJ1-1
CDR3 DNA: TGTGCCAGTAGTCCACCGGACAGGCCCATGAACACTGAAGCTTTCTTT
CDR3 protein: CASSPPDRPMNTEAFF

clone size: -
V gene: TRBV29-1
D gene: TRBD2
J gene: TRBJ2-5
CDR3 DNA: TGCAGCGTTGGGGGGCTTAGCGGGAGTCCACAAGAGACCCAGTACTTC
CDR3 protein: CSVGGLSGSPQETQYF

clone size: -
V gene: TRBV7-3
D gene: -
J gene: TRBJ2-7
CDR3 DNA: TGTGCCAGCAGCTTAGTCCAGGCGACAGTTCGCGGACTATACGAGCAGTACTTC
CDR3 protein: CASSLVQATVRGLYEQYF

clone size: many
V gene: TRBV15
D gene: -
J gene: TRBJ1-1
CDR3 DNA: TGTGCCACCAGCAGAGAAGGCGCGAGGAACACTGAAGCTTTCTTT
CDR3 protein: CATSREGARNTEAFF

clone size: -
V gene: TRBV19
D gene: TRBD1
J gene: TRBJ2-5
CDR3 DNA: TGTGCCAGTACCGGACAGGGGGCCGGTGAGACCCAGTACTTC
CDR3 protein: CASTGQGAGETQYF

clone size: -
V gene: TRBV28
D gene: -
J gene: TRBJ1-2
CDR3 DNA: TGTGCCAGCAGTCCTAACTATGGCTACACCTTC
CDR3 protein: CASSPNYGYTF

clone size: -
V gene: TRBV19
D gene: -
J gene: TRBJ1-1
CDR3 DNA: TGTGCCAGTAGACGCGGGTGGGTAGGGCTGAACACTGAAGCTTTCTTT
CDR3 protein: CASRRGWVGLNTEAFF

clone size: -
V gene: TRBV28
D gene: TRBD2
J gene: TRBJ2-7
CDR3 DNA: TGTGCCAGCAGCACTAGCGGGACTGGCGAGCAGTACTTC
CDR3 protein: CASSTSGTGEQYF

clone size: once
V gene: TRBV10-3
D gene: TRBD2
J gene: TRBJ2-7
CDR3 DNA: TGTGCCATCACCAAAGCGGGAGCTAACGAGCAGTACTTC
CDR3 protein: CAITKAGANEQYF

clone size: -
V gene: TRBV5-6
D gene: -
J gene: TRBJ1-5
CDR3 DNA: TGTGCCAGCAGCTTGTGGGGCCCCATACGAGGACGAGAGCATTTT
CDR3 protein: CASSLWGPIRGREHF

clone size: once
V gene: TRBV7-9
D gene: TRBD2
J gene: TRBJ2-3
CDR3 DNA: TGTGCCAGCAGCCTAGGACTAGCGGGTAACACAGATACGCAGTATTTT
CDR3 protein: CASSLGLAGNTDTQYF

clone size: -
V gene: TRBV19
D gene: TRBD2
J gene: TRBJ2-7
CDR3 DNA: TGTGCCAGTAGGAGGACTAGCGGGGACTACGAGCAGTACTTC
CDR3 protein: CASRRTSGDYEQYF

clone size: -
V gene: TRBV9
D gene: -
J gene: TRBJ2-1
CDR3 DNA: TGTGCCAGCAGCCCCGGCCCTTATGAGCAGTTCTTC
CDR3 protein: CASSPGPYEQFF

clone size: -
V gene: TRBV7-2
D gene: TRBD2
J gene: TRBJ2-5
CDR3 DNA: TGTGCCAGCTCCCCTAGCGGGAGCCACGAGACCCAGTACTTC
CDR3 protein: CASSPSGSHETQYF

clone size: -
V gene: TRBV7-2
D gene: -
J gene: TRBJ2-7
CDR3 DNA: TGTGCCAGCAGCCCCATCGGGGGAGACGAGTCCTACGAGCAGTACTTC
CDR3 protein: CASSPIGGDESYEQYF

clone size: few
V gene: TRBV7-2
D gene: -
J gene: TRBJ1-2
CDR3 DNA: TGTGCCAGCAGCTTAGGGGGCGCAATGGGTGGCTACACCTTC
CDR3 protein: CASSLGGAMGGYTF

clone size: once
V gene: TRBV15
D gene: TRBD1
J gene: TRBJ2-7
CDR3 DNA: TGTGCCACCAGCACCCTGGACAGGGGGCACGAGCAGTACTTC
CDR3 protein: CATSTLDRGHEQYF

clone size: -
V gene: TRBV7-2
D gene: TRBD2
J gene: TRBJ2-5
CDR3 DNA: TGTGCCAGCAGCTTAGTGGGAGGGTCATCCCAAGAGACCCAGTACTTC
CDR3 protein: CASSLVGGSSQETQYF

clone size: -
V gene: TRBV7-2
D gene: -
J gene: TRBJ2-3
CDR3 DNA: TGTGCCAGCAGCTTAAACTCAGATACGCAGTATTTT
CDR3 protein: CASSLNSDTQYF

clone size: -
V gene: TRBV28
D gene: -
J gene: TRBJ2-7
CDR3 DNA: TGTGCCAGCAGTCCTCCCCCCGCTTACGAGCAGTACTTC
CDR3 protein: CASSPPPAYEQYF

clone size: -
V gene: TRBV9
D gene: -
J gene: TRBJ2-7
CDR3 DNA: TGTGCCAGCAGCGTGGCCTACCCAGCGGCCACTCGGGAGCAGTACTTC
CDR3 protein: CASSVAYPAATREQYF

clone size: -
V gene: TRBV30
D gene: -
J gene: TRBJ1-2
CDR3 DNA: TGTGCCTGGGGCTTCTCATGGCAGGCAAACTACTATGGCTACACCTTC
CDR3 protein: CAWGFSWQANYYGYTF

clone size: -
V gene: TRBV5-1
D gene: -
J gene: TRBJ2-7
CDR3 DNA: TGCGCCAGCAGCTCCGGCGGTTCCTCCCGGGAGCAGTACTTC
CDR3 protein: CASSSGGSSREQYF

clone size: -
V gene: TRBV2
D gene: TRBD2
J gene: TRBJ2-3
CDR3 DNA: TGTGCCAGCAGTGTTCGACTAGCGGGGATCTCCACAGATACGCAGTATTTT
CDR3 protein: CASSVRLAGISTDTQYF

clone size: -
V gene: TRBV5-4
D gene: -
J gene: TRBJ1-2
CDR3 DNA: TGTGCCAGCAGCTTGGAGGCAGGGGATAGCTATGGCTACACCTTC
CDR3 protein: CASSLEAGDSYGYTF

clone size: -
V gene: TRBV28
D gene: TRBD1
J gene: TRBJ2-7
CDR3 DNA: TGTGCCAGCAGTTTAAGGGGACAGGGGCGCTCCGAGCAGTACTTC
CDR3 protein: CASSLRGQGRSEQYF

clone size: -
V gene: TRBV7-9
D gene: TRBD1
J gene: TRBJ1-4
CDR3 DNA: TGTGCCAGCAGCCAAAGCTCCGGGACAGTTAATGAAAAACTGTTTTTT
CDR3 protein: CASSQSSGTVNEKLFF

clone size: -
V gene: TRBV30
D gene: TRBD1
J gene: TRBJ1-3
CDR3 DNA: TGTGCCTGGAGGAGGCGAGGGACAGACTCTGGAAACACCATATATTTT
CDR3 protein: CAWRRRGTDSGNTIYF

clone size: -
V gene: TRBV4-2
D gene: TRBD1
J gene: TRBJ2-7
CDR3 DNA: TGTGCCAGCAGCCCGGGACAGGGGGGTTACGAGCAGTACTTC
CDR3 protein: CASSPGQGGYEQYF

clone size: -
V gene: TRBV27
D gene: -
J gene: TRBJ1-2
CDR3 DNA: TGTGCCAGCAGTGCTACGACAGGAGGGGTTGGCTACACCTTC
CDR3 protein: CASSATTGGVGYTF

clone size: -
V gene: TRBV6-6
D gene: -
J gene: TRBJ2-7
CDR3 DNA: TGTGCCAGCAGTTTACAAGGTGGTCGGTCTTACGAGCAGTACTTC
CDR3 protein: CASSLQGGRSYEQYF

clone size: -
V gene: TRBV19
D gene: -
J gene: TRBJ2-2
CDR3 DNA: TGTGCCAGTAGTATAGGGGTTCCCGGGACGGAGCTCCCCCACACCGGGGAGCTGTTTTTT
CDR3 protein: CASSIGVPGTELPHTGELFF

clone size: -
V gene: TRBV7-9
D gene: TRBD1
J gene: TRBJ1-2
CDR3 DNA: TGTGCCAGCAGCACGGGACAGGGACCTTCAAGTGGCTACACCTTC
CDR3 protein: CASSTGQGPSSGYTF

clone size: once
V gene: TRBV28
D gene: TRBD2
J gene: TRBJ2-7
CDR3 DNA: TGTGCCAGCGTAGGACTAGCGGGGTCTAAGCAGTACTTC
CDR3 protein: CASVGLAGSKQYF

clone size: -
V gene: TRBV11-2
D gene: -
J gene: TRBJ2-2
CDR3 DNA: TGTGCCAGCAGCTTAGGAGCTAACACCGGGGAGCTGTTTTTT
CDR3 protein: CASSLGANTGELFF

clone size: -
V gene: TRBV18
D gene: -
J gene: TRBJ1-1
CDR3 DNA: TGTGCCAGCTCACCCGACAGCAACACTGAAGCTTTCTTT
CDR3 protein: CASSPDSNTEAFF

clone size: -
V gene: TRBV28
D gene: TRBD1
J gene: TRBJ2-7
CDR3 DNA: TGTGCCAGCAGTTCACTCACAGGGGGCTGGGGCGAGCAGTACTTC
CDR3 protein: CASSSLTGGWGEQYF

clone size: -
V gene: TRBV28
D gene: TRBD2
J gene: TRBJ2-2
CDR3 DNA: TGTGCCAGCAGTTTATACTGGGACTACCTTCGCGGGGAGCTGTTTTTT
CDR3 protein: CASSLYWDYLRGELFF

clone size: -
V gene: TRBV6-1
D gene: TRBD2
J gene: TRBJ2-7
CDR3 DNA: TGTGCCAGCAGTGAAGCATTAGGACTAGCGTTAACCTACGAGCAGTACTTC
CDR3 protein: CASSEALGLALTYEQYF

clone size: -
V gene: TRBV28
D gene: -
J gene: TRBJ2-2
CDR3 DNA: TGTGCCAGCACCGCGTTCGGGGAGCTGTTTTTT
CDR3 protein: CASTAFGELFF

clone size: -
V gene: TRBV7-2
D gene: TRBD2
J gene: TRBJ2-7
CDR3 DNA: TGTGCCAGCAGCTGGGGACTAGCGGGGAATTACGAGCAGTACTTC
CDR3 protein: CASSWGLAGNYEQYF

clone size: -
V gene: TRBV11-2
D gene: -
J gene: TRBJ2-7
CDR3 DNA: TGTGCCAGCAGCTTAGAGACGGGGACCTACGAGCAGTACTTC
CDR3 protein: CASSLETGTYEQYF

clone size: -
V gene: TRBV5-6
D gene: TRBD2
J gene: TRBJ2-7
CDR3 DNA: TGTGCCAGCAGTTATGGGGCTAGCGGGAGTGGCGAGCAGTACTTC
CDR3 protein: CASSYGASGSGEQYF

clone size: -
V gene: TRBV15
D gene: -
J gene: TRBJ2-5
CDR3 DNA: TGTGCCACCAGCAGGACAGGTCAAGAGACCCAGTACTTC
CDR3 protein: CATSRTGQETQYF

clone size: -
V gene: TRBV12-5
D gene: -
J gene: TRBJ2-2
CDR3 DNA: TGTGCTAGTGGTTTGGTAGGCCTGGAGAACACCGGGGAGCTGTTTTTT
CDR3 protein: CASGLVGLENTGELFF